Listed below are T cell receptor beta chains from one sample, sequenced in a study of vaccination effects on CD4 cells after COVID-19. Libraries were prepared by immunoSEQ multiplex PCR; TCRdb keeps only in-frame clonotypes and omits some of them. The sample has 70,000 or so clones; roughly 73% are singletons. These receptors have no known antigen. The starting material was CD4+ T cells from PBMCs cultured with HIV peptides, obtained before COVID-19 vaccination. The origin of the receptors is a human donor who had a prior SARS-CoV-2 infection. Each CDR3 is given with its conserved first and last residue. Fields, in order: clone size, CDR3 length, V gene, J gene, D gene, CDR3 protein, CDR3 DNA. The D gene is left open where the match is weak. Not every row has a clone size; where given, it reads once, few, many or a size class.

clone_size: once; cdr3_length: 15; v_call: TRBV5-8; j_call: TRBJ2-7; d_call: TRBD1; cdr3_aa: CASSLVQGARYEQYF; cdr3_nt: TGTGCCAGCAGCTTGGTTCAGGGGGCTAGGTACGAGCAGTACTTC
clone_size: .; cdr3_length: 14; v_call: TRBV6-6; j_call: TRBJ2-7; d_call: .; cdr3_aa: CASSYRGAVYEQYF; cdr3_nt: TGTGCCAGCAGTTACAGAGGGGCGGTATACGAGCAGTACTTC
clone_size: .; cdr3_length: 14; v_call: TRBV18; j_call: TRBJ1-2; d_call: .; cdr3_aa: CASSTTWLVEGYTF; cdr3_nt: TGTGCCAGCTCTACCACTTGGTTGGTGGAGGGCTACACCTTC
clone_size: .; cdr3_length: 15; v_call: TRBV19; j_call: TRBJ1-4; d_call: .; cdr3_aa: CASSIPRATNEKLFF; cdr3_nt: TGTGCCAGTAGTATCCCCCGTGCAACTAATGAAAAACTGTTTTTT
clone_size: few; cdr3_length: 15; v_call: TRBV7-9; j_call: TRBJ1-1; d_call: .; cdr3_aa: CASSSGTYGAAEAFF; cdr3_nt: TGTGCCAGCAGCTCGGGAACGTATGGAGCTGCTGAAGCTTTCTTT
clone_size: .; cdr3_length: 15; v_call: TRBV24-1; j_call: TRBJ2-3; d_call: TRBD2; cdr3_aa: CATSDPGTSTDTQYF; cdr3_nt: TGTGCCACCAGTGACCCCGGGACTAGTACAGATACGCAGTATTTT
clone_size: .; cdr3_length: 18; v_call: TRBV5-1; j_call: TRBJ1-3; d_call: .; cdr3_aa: CASSLRPWDRDSGNTIYF; cdr3_nt: TGCGCCAGCAGCTTGAGGCCCTGGGACCGAGACTCTGGAAACACCATATATTTT
clone_size: .; cdr3_length: 16; v_call: TRBV19; j_call: TRBJ1-5; d_call: TRBD1; cdr3_aa: CASHGTGGWGNQPQHF; cdr3_nt: TGTGCCAGCCATGGGACAGGGGGCTGGGGCAATCAGCCCCAGCATTTT
clone_size: .; cdr3_length: 16; v_call: TRBV11-3; j_call: TRBJ1-2; d_call: .; cdr3_aa: CASSLEGRASNYGYTF; cdr3_nt: TGTGCCAGCAGCTTAGAAGGCAGGGCCTCTAACTATGGCTACACCTTC
clone_size: .; cdr3_length: 11; v_call: TRBV20-1; j_call: TRBJ2-3; d_call: .; cdr3_aa: CSVGAGDTQYF; cdr3_nt: TGCAGTGTTGGAGCGGGAGATACGCAGTATTTT
clone_size: .; cdr3_length: 14; v_call: TRBV9; j_call: TRBJ2-3; d_call: .; cdr3_aa: CASSLSGYTDTQYF; cdr3_nt: TGTGCCAGCAGCCTCTCCGGGTACACAGATACGCAGTATTTT
clone_size: .; cdr3_length: 15; v_call: TRBV5-6; j_call: TRBJ2-3; d_call: .; cdr3_aa: CASSLVATGTDTQYF; cdr3_nt: TGTGCCAGCAGCTTGGTAGCGACTGGCACAGATACGCAGTATTTT
clone_size: .; cdr3_length: 16; v_call: TRBV28; j_call: TRBJ2-3; d_call: TRBD1; cdr3_aa: CASSLIGQGSSDTQYF; cdr3_nt: TGTGCCAGCAGTTTAATAGGACAGGGTTCATCAGATACGCAGTATTTT